This passage covers 13 T cell receptor beta chains from one sample sequenced in a study of blood T cell repertoires in COVID-19. Using immunoSEQ multiplex PCR, the repertoire was profiled, and TCRdb retains in-frame clones only, with some absent. This table holds 60,000 to 75,000 clones, roughly three quarters found once. The sample was peripheral blood. The receptors were gathered from a woman in her fifties or sixties with acute or convalescent COVID-19.

J is TRBJ1-6 and V is TRBV11-3, with D unclear. V was pared by 2 bases and J by 8 bases, with 7 bases between. There are 13 residues in the CDR3. Germline V gives CDR1 SGHNT, CDR2 YENEEA. CDR3 nucleotides: TGTGCCAGCAGCTTAACTCTCGATTCACCCCTCCACTTT. Its protein is CASSLTLDSPLHF.

This clone has a handful of counts. This sequence joins TRBV18 and TRBJ2-7, with TRBD1 identical over 7 bases. The V gene end was trimmed by 3 bases and the J gene end by 3 bases; junction bases not matched to a gene: 2. Per germline, CDR1 KGHSH and CDR2 LQKENI. This CDR3 comprises 13 residues. The DNA for the CDR3 is TGTGCCAGCTCACCCGGGACAGTCTACGAGCAGTACTTC. Translation gives CASSPGTVYEQYF. The full variable domain, completed using reference TRBV18 and TRBJ2-7, is NAGVMQNPRHLVRRRGQEARLRCSPMKGHSHVYWYRQLPEEGLKFMVYLQKENIIDESGMPKERFSAEFPKEGPSILRIQQVVRGDSAAYFCASSPGTVYEQYFGPGTRLTVT.

This chain connects TRBV5-1 to TRBJ2-1, with 8 nucleotides matching TRBD1. From germline, CDR1 is SGHRS and CDR2 YFSETQ. CDR3 length: 13 amino acids. J lost 7 bases, V lost 0 bases, and 0 bases had no gene match. The CDR3 coding sequence is TGCGCCAGCAGCTTGGGGACAGGGAATGAGCAGTTCTTC. Encoded protein: CASSLGTGNEQFF. The full variable domain, its missing parts supplied by reference TRBV5-1 and TRBJ2-1, is KAGVTQTPRYLIKTRGQQVTLSCSPISGHRSVSWYQQTPGQGLQFLFEYFSETQRNKGNFPGRFSGRQFSNSRSEMNVSTLELGDSALYLCASSLGTGNEQFFGPGTRLTVL.

Only one count was recorded for this clone. CDR3 residues: CASLQDRTGHQETQYF. The CDR3 DNA is TGTGCCAGTCTCCAGGACCGTACAGGGCACCAAGAGACCCAGTACTTC. V and J are TRBV7-3 and TRBJ2-5; weak D call: TRBD1 (6 bases). This CDR3 has 16 amino acids. With 9 bases removed from V and 0 bases from J, the gap between germline ends came to 20 bases. Germline CDR1 SGHTA, CDR2 FQGTGA.

The chain recombines TRBV13 with TRBJ2-7; TRBD2 matches at 12 bases. The germline V gene encodes CDR1 PRHDT and CDR2 FYEKMQ (reference sequence). CDR3 length: 15 residues. The V segment lost 5 bases and the J segment 3 bases; nucleotides outside the gene matches: 5. This chain's CDR3 is CASSIRLAGDYEQYF. The CDR3 DNA follows: TGTGCCAGCAGCATCCGACTAGCGGGGGACTACGAGCAGTACTTC.

This clone has just a few counts. J is TRBJ1-6 and V is TRBV27, with unresolved D. The CDR3 has 13 residues. From germline, CDR1 is MNHEY and CDR2 SMNVEV (reference sequence). V lost 3 bases to trimming and J lost 8 bases, with 8 bases between them. The DNA of the CDR3 is TGTGCCAGCAGTTTCGGAACAGATTCACCCCTCCACTTT. Translated, it gives CASSFGTDSPLHF.

The chain joins TRBV28 to TRBJ1-2; TRBD1 matches at 11 bases. Looked up from germline, CDR1 is MDHEN and CDR2 is SYDVKM. The V segment lost 0 bases and the J segment 5 bases; nucleotides outside the gene matches: 5. The CDR3 spans 16 residues. The CDR3 spells CASSLWGTGGEYGYTF. CDR3 nucleotides: TGTGCCAGCAGTTTATGGGGGACAGGGGGTGAGTATGGCTACACCTTC.

This clone was recorded a few times. The chain has TRBV7-9 and TRBJ1-1; D is unresolved. Germline CDR1 and CDR2: SEHNR and FQNEAQ (reference sequence). V lost 3 bases and J 4 bases, leaving 12 bases between the germline ends. The CDR3 runs to 14 residues. The CDR3 reads CASSLGPGSTEAFF. CDR3 nucleotide sequence: TGTGCCAGCAGCTTGGGCCCAGGAAGCACTGAAGCTTTCTTT.

This chain uses TRBV6-2 or TRBV6-3 with TRBJ2-1; 9 bases are a match to TRBD2. The length of the CDR3 is 15 residues. CDR1 MNHEY and CDR2 SVGEGT come from the germline V gene. With 4 bases clipped from V and 5 bases from J, the junction kept 6 bases outside the gene matches. The CDR3 region is CASSFRASGNNEQFF. The CDR3 DNA is TGTGCCAGCAGTTTTAGGGCTAGCGGGAACAATGAGCAGTTCTTC.

The rearrangement uses TRBV2 and TRBJ1-1; 10 bases match TRBD1. Trimming took 7 bases from V and 4 from J; bases not matched to a gene: 3. Per the germline V gene, CDR1 is SNHLY and CDR2 is FYNNEI. The CDR3 is made up of 13 amino acids. The CDR3 loop is CASIRTGGTEAFF. For the CDR3, the DNA is TGTGCCAGCATTAGGACAGGGGGCACTGAAGCTTTCTTT.

J is TRBJ1-2 and V is TRBV4-3, with TRBD1 as a possible D gene (5 bases). V was clipped by 8 bases and J by 7 bases, with 14 bases between them. Germline values: CDR1 LGHNA, CDR2 YSLEER. The CDR3 is 12 residues long. Here the CDR3 reads CASRRDLGGYTF. CDR3 sequence (DNA): TGCGCCAGCCGCAGGGATTTGGGTGGCTACACCTTC.

The rearrangement links TRBV11-3 to TRBJ2-1, with TRBD1 matching 7 bases. The CDR3 spans 15 residues. V lost 1 base to trimming and J lost 3 bases; unmatched junction nucleotides: 3. Per the germline V gene, CDR1 is SGHNT and CDR2 is YENEEA. This chain's CDR3 is CASSLGQGVYNEQFF. The CDR3, as DNA: TGTGCCAGCAGCTTAGGTCAGGGGGTCTACAATGAGCAGTTCTTC.

V usage is TRBV28 and J usage is TRBJ2-4, with TRBD2 as a possible D gene (6 bases). V was shortened by 4 bases and J by 9 bases, with 13 bases between the two germline ends. Germline V CDR1 and CDR2: MDHEN, SYDVKM. The CDR3 contains 13 residues. CDR3 in DNA: TGTGCCAGCAGTTCCGGGACTTTGAGCATTCAGTACTTC. This sequence encodes CASSSGTLSIQYF.